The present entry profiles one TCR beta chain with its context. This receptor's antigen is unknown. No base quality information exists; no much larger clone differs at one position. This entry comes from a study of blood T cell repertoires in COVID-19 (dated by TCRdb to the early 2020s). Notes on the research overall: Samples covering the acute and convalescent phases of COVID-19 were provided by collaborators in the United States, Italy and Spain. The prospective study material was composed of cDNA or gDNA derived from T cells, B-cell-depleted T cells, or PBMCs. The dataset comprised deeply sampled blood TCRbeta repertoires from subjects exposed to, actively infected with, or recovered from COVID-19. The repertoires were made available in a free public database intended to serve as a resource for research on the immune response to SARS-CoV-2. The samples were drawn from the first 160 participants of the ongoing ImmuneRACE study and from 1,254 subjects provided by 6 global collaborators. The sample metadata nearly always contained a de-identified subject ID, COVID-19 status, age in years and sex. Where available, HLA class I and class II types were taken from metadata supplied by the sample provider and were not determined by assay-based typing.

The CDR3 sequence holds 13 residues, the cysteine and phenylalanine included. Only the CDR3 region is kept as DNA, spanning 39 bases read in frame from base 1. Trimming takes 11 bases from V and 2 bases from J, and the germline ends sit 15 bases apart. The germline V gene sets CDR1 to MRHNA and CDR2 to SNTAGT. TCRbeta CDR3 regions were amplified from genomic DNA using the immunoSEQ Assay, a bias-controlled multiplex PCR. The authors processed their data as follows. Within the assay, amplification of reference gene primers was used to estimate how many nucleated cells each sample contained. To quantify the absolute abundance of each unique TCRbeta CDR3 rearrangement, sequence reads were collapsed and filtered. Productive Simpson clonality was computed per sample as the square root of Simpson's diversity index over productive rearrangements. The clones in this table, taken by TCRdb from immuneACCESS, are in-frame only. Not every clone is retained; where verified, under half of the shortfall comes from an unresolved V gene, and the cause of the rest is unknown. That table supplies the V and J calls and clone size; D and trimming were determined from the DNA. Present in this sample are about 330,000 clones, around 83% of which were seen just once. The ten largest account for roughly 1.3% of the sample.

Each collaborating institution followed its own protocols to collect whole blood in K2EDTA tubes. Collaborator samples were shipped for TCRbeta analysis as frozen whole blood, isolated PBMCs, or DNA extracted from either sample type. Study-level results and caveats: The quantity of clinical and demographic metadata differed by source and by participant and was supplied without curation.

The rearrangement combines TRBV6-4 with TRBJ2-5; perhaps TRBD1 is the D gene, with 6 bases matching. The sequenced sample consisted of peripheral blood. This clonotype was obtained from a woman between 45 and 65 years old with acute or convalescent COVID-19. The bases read TGTGCCCACCAACAGGGATTTCAAGAGACCCAGTACTTC. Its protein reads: CAHQQGFQETQYF.